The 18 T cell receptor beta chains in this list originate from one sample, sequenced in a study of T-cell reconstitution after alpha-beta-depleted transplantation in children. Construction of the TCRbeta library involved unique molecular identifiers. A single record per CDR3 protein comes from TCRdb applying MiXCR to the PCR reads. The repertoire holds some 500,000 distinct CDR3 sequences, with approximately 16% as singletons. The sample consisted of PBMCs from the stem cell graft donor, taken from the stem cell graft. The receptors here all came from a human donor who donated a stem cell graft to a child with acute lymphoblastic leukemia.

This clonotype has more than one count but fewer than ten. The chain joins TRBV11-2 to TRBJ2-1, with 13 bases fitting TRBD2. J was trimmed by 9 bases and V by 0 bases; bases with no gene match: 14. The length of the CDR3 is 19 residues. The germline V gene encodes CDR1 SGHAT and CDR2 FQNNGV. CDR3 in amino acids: CASSLEAGTSGARVGEQFF. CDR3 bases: TGTGCCAGCAGCTTAGAGGCGGGGACTAGCGGGGCCCGGGTGGGTGAGCAGTTCTTC.

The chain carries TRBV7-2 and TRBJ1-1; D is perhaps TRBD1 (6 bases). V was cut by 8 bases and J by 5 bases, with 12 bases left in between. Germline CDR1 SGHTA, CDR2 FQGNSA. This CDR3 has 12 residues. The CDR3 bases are TGTGCCAGCTTAGGGGGGCTTACTGAAGCTTTCTTT. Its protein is CASLGGLTEAFF.

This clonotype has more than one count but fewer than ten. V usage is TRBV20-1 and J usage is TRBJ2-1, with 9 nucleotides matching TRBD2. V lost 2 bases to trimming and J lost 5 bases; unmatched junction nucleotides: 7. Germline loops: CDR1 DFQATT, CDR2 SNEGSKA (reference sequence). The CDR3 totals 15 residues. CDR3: CSARRLADVHNEQFF. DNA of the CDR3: TGCAGTGCTAGAAGACTAGCGGATGTGCACAATGAGCAGTTCTTC.

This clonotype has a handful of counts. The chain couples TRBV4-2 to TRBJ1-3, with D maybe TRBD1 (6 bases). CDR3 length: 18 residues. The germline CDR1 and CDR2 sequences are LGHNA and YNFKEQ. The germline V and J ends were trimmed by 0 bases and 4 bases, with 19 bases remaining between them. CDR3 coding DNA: TGTGCCAGCAGCCAAGATCGTCGACAGCATCAGGGGGGAAACACCATATATTTT. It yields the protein CASSQDRRQHQGGNTIYF.

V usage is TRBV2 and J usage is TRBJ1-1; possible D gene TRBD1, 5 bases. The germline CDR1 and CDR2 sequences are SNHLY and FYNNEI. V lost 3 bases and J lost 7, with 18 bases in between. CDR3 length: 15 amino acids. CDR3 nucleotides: TGTGCCAGCAGTGACAACGCAGGGCTTGGAGTTGAAGCTTTCTTT. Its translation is CASSDNAGLGVEAFF.

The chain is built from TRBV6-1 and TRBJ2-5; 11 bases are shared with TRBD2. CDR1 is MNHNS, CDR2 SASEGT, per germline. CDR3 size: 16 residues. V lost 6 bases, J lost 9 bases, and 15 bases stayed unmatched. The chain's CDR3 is CASSRALAGDEAAQYF. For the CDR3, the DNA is TGTGCCAGCAGCCGAGCACTAGCGGGAGATGAGGCGGCCCAGTACTTC.

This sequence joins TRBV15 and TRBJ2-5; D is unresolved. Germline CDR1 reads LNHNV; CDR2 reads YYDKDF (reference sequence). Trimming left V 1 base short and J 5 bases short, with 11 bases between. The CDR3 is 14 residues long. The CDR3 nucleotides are TGTGCCACCAGCAGAGTTAGCTCCCGGGAGACCCAGTACTTC. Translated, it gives CATSRVSSRETQYF.

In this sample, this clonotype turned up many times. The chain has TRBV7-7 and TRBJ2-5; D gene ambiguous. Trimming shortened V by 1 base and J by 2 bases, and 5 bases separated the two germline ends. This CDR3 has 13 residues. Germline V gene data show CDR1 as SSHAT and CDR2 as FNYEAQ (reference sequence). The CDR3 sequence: CASSLGAQETQYF. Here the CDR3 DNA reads TGTGCCAGCAGCTTAGGGGCTCAAGAGACCCAGTACTTC.

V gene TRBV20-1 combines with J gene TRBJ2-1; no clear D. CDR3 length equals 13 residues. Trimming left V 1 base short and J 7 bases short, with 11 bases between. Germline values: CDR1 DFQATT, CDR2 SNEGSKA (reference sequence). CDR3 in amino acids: CSARAQRANEQFF. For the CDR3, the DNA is TGCAGTGCTAGAGCCCAGCGCGCGAATGAGCAGTTCTTC.

The CDR3 DNA sequence: TGCAGTGCTAGAGACGCCGTCAGACAGAGGAACACTGAAGCTTTCTTT. Encoded protein: CSARDAVRQRNTEAFF. V usage is TRBV20-1 and J usage is TRBJ1-1; D may be TRBD1 (5 bases). Per germline, CDR1 DFQATT and CDR2 SNEGSKA (reference sequence). The V gene lost 0 bases and the J gene lost 1 base, with 15 bases spanning the gap. CDR3 size: 16 residues.

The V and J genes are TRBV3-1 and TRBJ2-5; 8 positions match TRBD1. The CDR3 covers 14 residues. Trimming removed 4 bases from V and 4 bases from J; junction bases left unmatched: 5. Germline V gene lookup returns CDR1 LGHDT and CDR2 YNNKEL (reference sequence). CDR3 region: CASSPSTGGETQYF. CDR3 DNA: TGTGCCAGCAGCCCGTCAACAGGGGGAGAGACCCAGTACTTC.

The CDR3 protein is CASRMGQADNQPQHF. CDR3 sequence (DNA): TGTGCCAGCAGAATGGGACAGGCCGACAATCAGCCCCAGCATTTT. The rearrangement uses TRBV6-1 and TRBJ1-5; 8 nucleotides align to TRBD1. The length of the CDR3 is 15 residues. CDR1 and CDR2 from the germline V gene are MNHNS and SASEGT. J was trimmed by 3 bases and V by 6 bases; bases with no gene match: 7.

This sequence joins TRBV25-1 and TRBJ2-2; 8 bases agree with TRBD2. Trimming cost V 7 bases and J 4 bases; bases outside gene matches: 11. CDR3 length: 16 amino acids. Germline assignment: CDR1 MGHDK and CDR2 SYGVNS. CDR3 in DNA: TGTGCCAGCACAGTCAGCGGGAGTTTCGGCACCGGGGAGCTGTTTTTT. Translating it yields CASTVSGSFGTGELFF.

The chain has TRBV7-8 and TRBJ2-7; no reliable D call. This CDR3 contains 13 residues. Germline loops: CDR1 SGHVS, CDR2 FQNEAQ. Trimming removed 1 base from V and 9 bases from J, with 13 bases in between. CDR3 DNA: TGTGCCAGCAGCTTAGATTCCACTACGACGCAGTACTTC. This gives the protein CASSLDSTTTQYF.

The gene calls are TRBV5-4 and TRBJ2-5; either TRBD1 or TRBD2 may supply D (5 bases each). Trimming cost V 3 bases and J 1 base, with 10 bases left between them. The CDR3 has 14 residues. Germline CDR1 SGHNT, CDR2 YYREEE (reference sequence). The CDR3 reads CASSSRDGQETQYF. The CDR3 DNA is TGTGCCAGCAGCTCCCGGGACGGCCAAGAGACCCAGTACTTC.

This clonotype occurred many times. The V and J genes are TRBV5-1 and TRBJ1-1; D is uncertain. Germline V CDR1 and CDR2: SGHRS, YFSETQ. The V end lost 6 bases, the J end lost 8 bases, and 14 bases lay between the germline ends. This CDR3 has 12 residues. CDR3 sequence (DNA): TGCGCCAGCAACTCCCCAACTGAAGAAGCTTTCTTT. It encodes CASNSPTEEAFF.

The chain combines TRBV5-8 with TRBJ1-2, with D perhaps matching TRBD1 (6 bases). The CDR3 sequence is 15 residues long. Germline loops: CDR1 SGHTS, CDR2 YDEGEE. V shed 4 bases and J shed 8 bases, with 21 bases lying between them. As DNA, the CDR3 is TGTGCCAGCAGCCTGGAGGTGGGGGGCTCTAGCGGCTACACCTTC. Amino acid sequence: CASSLEVGGSSGYTF.

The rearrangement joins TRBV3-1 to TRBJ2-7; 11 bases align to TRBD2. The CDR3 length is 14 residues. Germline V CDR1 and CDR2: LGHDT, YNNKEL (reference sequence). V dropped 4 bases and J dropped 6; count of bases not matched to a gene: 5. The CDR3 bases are TGTGCCAGCAGCCGACTAGCGGGATGGAGCGAGCAGTACTTC. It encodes CASSRLAGWSEQYF.